These 27 T cell receptor beta chains were sequenced from one sample in a study of metastatic and nonmetastatic thyroid tumors. No patient received treatment before thyroid surgery. MiXCR reprocessed the PCR reads for TCRdb. This sample has some 42,000 clones, with under 30% found just once. Sequencing input: blood. The receptors were sampled from a male donor with papillary thyroid cancer or a benign thyroid nodule (not recorded which). Some clones in this sample may be carry-over from other donors' samples.

This clone was seen only a few times. A junction boundary mismatches the germline segment, possibly from a read error. V is TRBV28 and J is TRBJ2-3; possibly TRBD2 for D (6 bases). The CDR3 has 14 residues. CDR1 is MDHEN and CDR2 is SYDVKM in the germline V gene. The CDR3 DNA reads TGTGCCAGCAGTACACCTCGGGAGAGAGATACGCATCATTTT. It yields the protein CASSTPRERDTHHF.

This clone is medium-sized. The rearrangement links TRBV6-1 to TRBJ1-1; D is uncertain. Deletions cut 7 bases from V and 4 bases from J, with 13 bases between. CDR3 length: 13 amino acids. The germline CDR1 and CDR2 sequences are MNHNS and SASEGT. CDR3 protein: CASTSFSPTEAFF. In DNA form, the CDR3 reads TGTGCCAGCACGTCTTTTTCACCCACTGAAGCTTTCTTT.

This clone qualifies as medium-sized. V usage is TRBV28 and J usage is TRBJ1-2, with a tentative D call TRBD1 (5 bases). The CDR3 has 17 amino acids. Between the trimmed V and J ends, which lost 1 base and 0 bases, there was a span of 15 bases. From germline, CDR1 is MDHEN and CDR2 SYDVKM. Here the CDR3 reads CASSLYLQRTSNYGYTF. The CDR3 DNA sequence: TGTGCCAGCAGTTTATACCTTCAGAGGACATCTAACTATGGCTACACCTTC.

The chain joins TRBV2 to TRBJ2-7, with D tentatively TRBD1 (5 bases). The V gene lost 6 bases and the J gene lost 3 bases, with 9 bases spanning the gap. CDR3 length equals 12 residues. In germline, CDR1 is SNHLY, CDR2 FYNNEI. As DNA, the CDR3 is TGTGCCAGCAGACACCAGGGCTACGAGCAGTACTTC. This encodes CASRHQGYEQYF.

This clone has a handful of counts. The chain has TRBV28 and TRBJ1-5; D is possibly TRBD1 (5 bases). The CDR3 runs 14 residues. Trimming removed 6 bases from V and 3 bases from J, with 12 bases in between. Germline assignment: CDR1 MDHEN and CDR2 SYDVKM. CDR3 coding DNA: TGTGCCAGCAGGAAGGGACGGAACAATCAGCCCCAGCATTTT. Translation gives CASRKGRNNQPQHF.

Worth noting for this clone: The junction departs from the called germline gene at one end, perhaps through a read error. This chain connects TRBV6-2 or TRBV6-3 to TRBJ1-1; D is undetermined. The CDR3 totals 14 residues. From germline, CDR1 is MNHEY and CDR2 SVGEGT. The chain's CDR3 is CASSYIEGTLKLDF. CDR3 coding DNA: TGTGCCAGCAGTTACATTGAGGGAACACTGAAGCTGGATTTT.

This clone was observed at least ten times. CDR3 residues: CASSQEAESGTKFF. The CDR3 region has the DNA TGTGCCAGCAGCCAAGAAGCTGAGAGCGGCACCAAGTTCTTC. The gene calls are TRBV3-1 and TRBJ2-1, with D maybe TRBD2 (5 bases). V lost 0 bases and J lost 14, with 17 bases in between. Germline-derived CDR1 and CDR2 are LGHDT and YNNKEL (reference sequence). CDR3 length: 14 residues.

In its sample, this clone was seen a few times. The gene calls are TRBV6-5 and TRBJ1-2; D perhaps matches TRBD1 (6 bases). Germline V gene data show CDR1 as MNHEY and CDR2 as SVGAGI. V lost 0 bases and J 8 bases, leaving 16 bases between the germline ends. The CDR3 is 15 amino acids. CDR3 in amino acids: CASSYSFGGQNGYTF. CDR3 DNA: TGTGCCAGCAGTTACTCGTTCGGGGGGCAGAACGGCTACACCTTC.

This chain links TRBV19 with TRBJ2-5; TRBD2 matches 10 bases. With V trimmed by 5 bases and J by 2 bases, 5 bases remained unmatched. The germline V gene encodes CDR1 LNHDA and CDR2 SQIVND (reference sequence). This CDR3 region has 15 residues. The chain's CDR3 is CASSARTSGQETQYF. CDR3 DNA: TGTGCCAGTAGTGCTCGGACTAGCGGACAAGAGACCCAGTACTTC.

The chain is built from TRBV7-8 and TRBJ2-1; 7 bases map to TRBD2. CDR3 size: 13 residues. CDR1 and CDR2 (germline): SGHVS, FQNEAQ. The V segment lost 4 bases and the J segment 15 bases; nucleotides outside the gene matches: 12. DNA of the CDR3: TGTGCCAGCAGCTCCAACGCGCGGGAGAAACGGTTCTTC. Its translation is CASSSNAREKRFF.

This chain uses TRBV11-2 with TRBJ2-1; D is uncertain. Trimming shortened V by 5 bases and J by 9 bases, and 8 bases separated the two germline ends. CDR1 and CDR2 (germline): SGHAT, FQNNGV. CDR3 size: 11 residues. CDR3 in DNA: TGTGCCAGCAGCGTAGTAAGTGAGCAGTTCTTC. Amino acids: CASSVVSEQFF.

The CDR3 bases are TGTGCCAGCAGCTTAGATCAGGTGTATCCCAATGAGCAGTTCTTC. As protein: CASSLDQVYPNEQFF. The chain combines TRBV11-2 with TRBJ2-1; D remains unclear. The CDR3 covers 15 residues. V lost 0 bases and J lost 6, with 12 bases in between. Germline values: CDR1 SGHAT, CDR2 FQNNGV.

As concerns this clone: This may be a read error, as it is one base from a much larger clone. This chain joins TRBV6-2 or TRBV6-3 and TRBJ2-7; 7 positions match TRBD2. The CDR3 is made up of 15 amino acids. The V gene's germline CDR1 is MNHEY and CDR2 SVGEGT. Trimming took 0 bases from V and 8 from J; bases not matched to a gene: 10. The chain's CDR3 is CASSYSGGSFNKQYF. CDR3 DNA: TGTGCCAGCAGTTACTCGGGCGGGAGCTTTAACAAGCAGTACTTC.

The chain combines TRBV27 with TRBJ2-7, with a possible D match to TRBD2 (6 bases). Germline lookup yields CDR1 MNHEY and CDR2 SMNVEV (reference sequence). V lost 4 bases and J 4 bases, leaving 17 bases between the germline ends. The CDR3 totals 15 residues. The CDR3 sequence: CASSSPGTGGYEQYF. The CDR3 nucleotides are TGTGCCAGCAGTTCCCCAGGGACTGGGGGGTACGAGCAGTACTTC.

This clone was counted only a few times. The gene calls are TRBV28 and TRBJ2-5; 9 positions agree with TRBD1. From germline, CDR1 is MDHEN and CDR2 SYDVKM. The length of the CDR3 is 15 residues. V lost 6 bases to trimming and J lost 2 bases; unmatched junction nucleotides: 7. The CDR3 nucleotides are TGTGCCAGCAGCGGGGACAGGGCCAGTCAAGAGACCCAGTACTTC. The encoded protein is CASSGDRASQETQYF. Full variable domain (rest looked up from reference TRBV28 and TRBJ2-5): DVKVTQSSRYLVKRTGEKVFLECVQDMDHENMFWYRQDPGLGLRLIYFSYDVKMKEKGDIPEGYSVSREKKERFSLILESASTNQTSMYLCASSGDRASQETQYFGPGTRLLVL.

This clone has only a few counts. The chain is built from TRBV6-1 and TRBJ2-2; D unclear. Trimming stripped 6 bases from V and 8 bases from J, with 4 bases between. In germline, CDR1 is MNHNS, CDR2 SASEGT. CDR3 length: 10 residues. The chain's CDR3 is CASRIGELFF. CDR3 nucleotides: TGTGCCAGCAGAATAGGGGAGCTGTTTTTT.

The chain uses TRBV7-2 and TRBJ2-1, with a possible D match to TRBD1 (6 bases). CDR1 and CDR2 (germline): SGHTA, FQGNSA. Trimming removed 5 bases from V and 9 bases from J, with 14 bases in between. The CDR3 contains 13 residues. The CDR3 spells CASSAYREREQFF. The CDR3, as DNA: TGTGCCAGCAGCGCCTACAGGGAGCGTGAGCAGTTCTTC.

This clone has more than one count but fewer than ten. This may be a read error, as it is one base from a much larger clone. The V and J genes are TRBV4-2 and TRBJ2-1; D is unclear. V shed 4 bases and J shed 0 bases, with 10 bases lying between them. Germline loops: CDR1 LGHNA, CDR2 YNFKEQ. The CDR3 is 15 amino acids. Written as DNA, the CDR3 is TGTGCCAGCAGCCGGTACCGGAGCTCCTACAATGAGCAGTTCTTC. It codes for CASSRYRSSYNEQFF.

The chain has TRBV20-1 and TRBJ1-2, with D perhaps matching TRBD1 (5 bases). CDR3 length: 12 residues. The germline V gene encodes CDR1 DFQATT and CDR2 SNEGSKA (reference sequence). The CDR3 region is CRGSQDGYGYTF. The CDR3 DNA reads TGCAGGGGTTCACAGGATGGCTATGGCTACACCTTC.

This clone was counted between two and nine times. The V gene is TRBV6-1, the J gene TRBJ2-7, with a tentative D call TRBD1 (6 bases). CDR1 and CDR2 from the germline V gene are MNHNS and SASEGT. V shed 7 bases and J shed 1 base, with 11 bases lying between them. The CDR3 is 13 amino acids. In DNA, the CDR3 is TGTGCCAGCACGGGGACACTATCCTACGAGCAGTACTTC. Translating gives CASTGTLSYEQYF.

V usage is TRBV18 and J usage is TRBJ2-1; D is perhaps TRBD2 (5 bases). V was clipped by 6 bases and J by 5 bases, with 17 bases between them. CDR1 and CDR2 from the germline V gene are KGHSH and LQKENI. CDR3 length: 15 amino acids. The CDR3 reads CASSPRAVLDNEQFF. The CDR3 coding sequence is TGTGCCAGCTCGCCCAGAGCGGTACTAGACAATGAGCAGTTCTTC.

The rearrangement joins TRBV7-3 to TRBJ2-2, with 8 bases aligning to TRBD1. V lost 2 bases and J lost 14; bases outside the gene matches: 7. Germline-derived CDR1 and CDR2 are SGHTA and FQGTGA. The length of the CDR3 is 13 residues. The CDR3 nucleotides read TGTGCCAGCAGCTTAGACAGGGGACCTTCACTGTTTTTT. This encodes CASSLDRGPSLFF.

This clone turned up a few times. This chain connects TRBV9 to TRBJ2-3, with 8 nucleotides matching TRBD1. Trimming cost V 1 base and J 4 bases; bases outside gene matches: 8. This CDR3 has 16 amino acids. Germline lookup yields CDR1 SGDLS and CDR2 YYNGEE. This chain's CDR3 is CASSVMGDRGADTQYF. As DNA, the CDR3 is TGTGCCAGCAGCGTAATGGGAGACAGGGGCGCAGATACGCAGTATTTT.

The chain couples TRBV20-1 to TRBJ2-1; 14 bases line up with TRBD2. The germline V gene has CDR1 DFQATT and CDR2 SNEGSKA (reference sequence). The junction had 4 bases not matched to a gene; V was cut back by 0 bases and J by 0 bases. This CDR3 spans 18 amino acids. CDR3 amino acids: CSARDGTSGRPSYNEQFF. The CDR3 region has the DNA TGCAGTGCTAGAGATGGGACTAGCGGGAGACCCTCCTACAATGAGCAGTTCTTC.

The table lists this clone with a few counts. This chain connects TRBV6-1 to TRBJ1-2; D may be TRBD1 (6 bases). This CDR3 is 15 amino acids long. V was trimmed by 4 bases and J by 4 bases, leaving 16 bases between them. Germline CDR1 and CDR2: MNHNS and SASEGT. The CDR3 nucleotides read TGTGCCAGCAGTGGCCGGGGTGGGGGCAGCTATGGCTACACCTTC. Translating it yields CASSGRGGGSYGYTF.

This clone was seen repeatedly, ten times or more. The chain couples TRBV30 to TRBJ2-5, with 9 bases matching TRBD2. The germline V gene has CDR1 GTSNPN and CDR2 SVGIG (reference sequence). The J segment lost 0 bases and the V segment lost 1 base, leaving 6 bases of the junction unmatched. The CDR3 covers 16 residues. The CDR3 reads CAWSAPGTSHQETQYF. The CDR3 coding sequence is TGTGCCTGGAGTGCCCCAGGGACTAGCCACCAAGAGACCCAGTACTTC.

This clone occurred a few times. The chain uses TRBV5-1 and TRBJ1-1, with a tentative D call TRBD1 (6 bases). Germline V gene sequence: CDR1 SGHRS, CDR2 YFSETQ. V lost 0 bases and J lost 10, with 16 bases in between. CDR3 length: 14 amino acids. The chain's CDR3 is CASSLEEGVIRAFF. In nucleotides, the CDR3 is TGCGCCAGCAGCTTGGAGGAGGGGGTAATAAGAGCTTTCTTT. Filled out from reference TRBV5-1 and TRBJ1-1, the complete variable domain reads KAGVTQTPRYLIKTRGQQVTLSCSPISGHRSVSWYQQTPGQGLQFLFEYFSETQRNKGNFPGRFSGRQFSNSRSEMNVSTLELGDSALYLCASSLEEGVIRAFFGQGTRLTVV.